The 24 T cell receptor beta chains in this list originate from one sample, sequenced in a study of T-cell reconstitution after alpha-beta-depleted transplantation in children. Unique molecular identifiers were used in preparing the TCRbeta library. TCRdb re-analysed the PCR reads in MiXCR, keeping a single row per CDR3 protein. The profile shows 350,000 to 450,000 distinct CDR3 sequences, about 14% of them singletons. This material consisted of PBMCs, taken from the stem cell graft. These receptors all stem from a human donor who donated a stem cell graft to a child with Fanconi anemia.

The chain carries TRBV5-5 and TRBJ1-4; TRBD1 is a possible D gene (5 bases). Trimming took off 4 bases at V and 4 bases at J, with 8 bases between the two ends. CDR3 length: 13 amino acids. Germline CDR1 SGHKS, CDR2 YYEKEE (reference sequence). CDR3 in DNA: TGTGCCAGCAGCGATGACAGTAATGAAAAACTGTTTTTT. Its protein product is CASSDDSNEKLFF.

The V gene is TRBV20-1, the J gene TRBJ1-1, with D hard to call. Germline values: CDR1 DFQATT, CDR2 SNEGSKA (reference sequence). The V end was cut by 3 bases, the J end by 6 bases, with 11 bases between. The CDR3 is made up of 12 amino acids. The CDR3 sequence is CSASEGNAEAFF. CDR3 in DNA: TGCAGTGCTAGCGAGGGAAACGCTGAAGCTTTCTTT.

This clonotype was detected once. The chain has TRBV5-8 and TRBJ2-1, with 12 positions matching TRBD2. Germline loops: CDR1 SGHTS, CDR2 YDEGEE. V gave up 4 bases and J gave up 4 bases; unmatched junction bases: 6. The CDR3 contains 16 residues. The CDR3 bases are TGTGCCAGCAGCAAGGGACTAGCGGGCCTATACAATGAGCAGTTCTTC. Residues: CASSKGLAGLYNEQFF. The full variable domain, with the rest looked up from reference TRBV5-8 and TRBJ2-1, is EAGVTQSPTHLIKTRGQQATLRCSPISGHTSVYWYQQALGLGLQFLLWYDEGEERNRGNFPPRFSGRQFPNYSSELNVNALELEDSALYLCASSKGLAGLYNEQFFGPGTRLTVL.

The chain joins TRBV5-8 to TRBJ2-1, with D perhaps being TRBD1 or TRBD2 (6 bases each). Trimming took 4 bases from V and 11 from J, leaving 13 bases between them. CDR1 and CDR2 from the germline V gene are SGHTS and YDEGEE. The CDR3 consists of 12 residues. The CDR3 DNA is TGTGCCAGCAGCACCCTAGGGGGGAAGCAGTTCTTC. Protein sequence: CASSTLGGKQFF.

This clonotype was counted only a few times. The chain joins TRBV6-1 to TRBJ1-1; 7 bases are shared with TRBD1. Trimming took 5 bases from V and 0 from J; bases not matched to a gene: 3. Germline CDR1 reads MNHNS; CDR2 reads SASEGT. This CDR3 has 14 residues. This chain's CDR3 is CASSRGGLNTEAFF. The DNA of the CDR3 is TGTGCCAGCAGTAGAGGGGGCTTGAACACTGAAGCTTTCTTT.

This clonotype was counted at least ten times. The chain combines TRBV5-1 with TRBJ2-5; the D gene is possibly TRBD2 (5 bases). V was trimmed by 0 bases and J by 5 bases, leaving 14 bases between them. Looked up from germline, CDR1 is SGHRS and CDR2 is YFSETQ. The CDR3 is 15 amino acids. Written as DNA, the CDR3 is TGCGCCAGCAGCTTGGATGAGGGTAGCTCCGAGACCCAGTACTTC. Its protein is CASSLDEGSSETQYF.

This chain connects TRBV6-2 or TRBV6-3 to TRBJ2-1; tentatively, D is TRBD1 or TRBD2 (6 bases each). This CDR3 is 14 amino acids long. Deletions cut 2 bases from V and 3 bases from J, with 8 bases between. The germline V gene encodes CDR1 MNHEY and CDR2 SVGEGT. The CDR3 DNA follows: TGTGCCAGCAGTTACGGGGGGCTCTACAATGAGCAGTTCTTC. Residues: CASSYGGLYNEQFF.

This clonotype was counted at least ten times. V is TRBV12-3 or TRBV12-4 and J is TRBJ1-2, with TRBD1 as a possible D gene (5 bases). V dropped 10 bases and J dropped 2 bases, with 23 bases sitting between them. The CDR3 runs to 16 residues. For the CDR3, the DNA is TGTGCCACTCGCTTTGGGGCAGGGACTTTAAACTATGGCTACACCTTC. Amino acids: CATRFGAGTLNYGYTF.

The CDR3 region is CASGNPGVGYGYTF. The CDR3 coding sequence is TGTGCCAGCGGTAATCCAGGGGTAGGCTATGGCTACACCTTC. This rearrangement joins TRBV7-9 to TRBJ1-2; TRBD1 is a possible D gene (6 bases). This CDR3 comprises 14 residues. V lost 8 bases to trimming and J lost 4 bases, with 17 bases between them. CDR1 and CDR2 (germline): SEHNR, FQNEAQ (reference sequence).

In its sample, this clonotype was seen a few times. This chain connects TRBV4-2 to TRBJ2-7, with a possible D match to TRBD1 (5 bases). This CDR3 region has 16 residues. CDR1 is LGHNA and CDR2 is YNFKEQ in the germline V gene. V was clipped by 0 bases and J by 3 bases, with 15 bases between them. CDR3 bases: TGTGCCAGCAGCCAAGATTTTCATGCAGGGAACTACGAGCAGTACTTC. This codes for CASSQDFHAGNYEQYF.

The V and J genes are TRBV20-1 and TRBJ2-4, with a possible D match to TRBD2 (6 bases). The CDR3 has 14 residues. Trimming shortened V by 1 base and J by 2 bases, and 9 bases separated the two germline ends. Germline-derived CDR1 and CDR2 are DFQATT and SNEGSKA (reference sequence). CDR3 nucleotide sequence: TGCAGTGCTAGAGTCGGGGGTACCAAAAACATTCAGTACTTC. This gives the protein CSARVGGTKNIQYF.

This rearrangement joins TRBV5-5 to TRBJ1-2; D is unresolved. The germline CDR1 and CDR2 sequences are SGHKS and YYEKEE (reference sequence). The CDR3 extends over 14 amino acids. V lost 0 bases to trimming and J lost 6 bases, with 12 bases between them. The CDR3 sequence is CASSLEPMGNGYTF. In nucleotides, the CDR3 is TGTGCCAGCAGCTTGGAACCAATGGGGAATGGCTACACCTTC.

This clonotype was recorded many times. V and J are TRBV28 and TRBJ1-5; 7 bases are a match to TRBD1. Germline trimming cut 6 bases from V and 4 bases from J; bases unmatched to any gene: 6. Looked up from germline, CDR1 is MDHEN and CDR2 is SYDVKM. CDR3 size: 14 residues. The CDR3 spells CASSSDRENQPQHF. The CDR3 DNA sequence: TGTGCCAGCAGCTCCGACAGGGAGAATCAGCCCCAGCATTTT.

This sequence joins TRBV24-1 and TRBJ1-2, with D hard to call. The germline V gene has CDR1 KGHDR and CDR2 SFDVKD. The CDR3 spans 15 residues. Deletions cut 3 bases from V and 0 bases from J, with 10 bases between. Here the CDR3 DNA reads TGTGCCACCAGTGATCTGGACGGATCTAACTATGGCTACACCTTC. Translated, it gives CATSDLDGSNYGYTF.

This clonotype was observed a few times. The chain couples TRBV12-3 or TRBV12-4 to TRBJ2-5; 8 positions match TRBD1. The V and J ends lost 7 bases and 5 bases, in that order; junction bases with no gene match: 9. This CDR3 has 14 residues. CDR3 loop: CASTQDRVGETQYF. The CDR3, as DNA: TGTGCCAGCACCCAGGACAGGGTCGGTGAGACCCAGTACTTC.

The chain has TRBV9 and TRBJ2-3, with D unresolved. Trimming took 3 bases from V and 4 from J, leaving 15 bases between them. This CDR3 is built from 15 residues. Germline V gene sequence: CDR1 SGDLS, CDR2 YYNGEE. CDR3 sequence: CASSAVASTSDTQYF. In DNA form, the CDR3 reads TGTGCCAGCAGCGCTGTCGCGAGTACCTCAGATACGCAGTATTTT.

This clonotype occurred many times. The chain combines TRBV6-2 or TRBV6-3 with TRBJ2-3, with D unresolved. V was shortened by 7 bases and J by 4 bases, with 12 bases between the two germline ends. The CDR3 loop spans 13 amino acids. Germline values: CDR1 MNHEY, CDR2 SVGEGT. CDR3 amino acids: CASKASLADTQYF. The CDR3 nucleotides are TGTGCCAGCAAAGCTAGTTTGGCAGATACGCAGTATTTT.

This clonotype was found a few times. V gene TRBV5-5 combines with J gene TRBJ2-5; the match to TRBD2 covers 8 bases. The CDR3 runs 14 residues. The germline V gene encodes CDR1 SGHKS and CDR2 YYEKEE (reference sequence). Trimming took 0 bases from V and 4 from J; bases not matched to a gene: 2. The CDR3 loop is CASSLEAGVETQYF. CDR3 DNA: TGTGCCAGCAGCTTGGAAGCGGGGGTAGAGACCCAGTACTTC.

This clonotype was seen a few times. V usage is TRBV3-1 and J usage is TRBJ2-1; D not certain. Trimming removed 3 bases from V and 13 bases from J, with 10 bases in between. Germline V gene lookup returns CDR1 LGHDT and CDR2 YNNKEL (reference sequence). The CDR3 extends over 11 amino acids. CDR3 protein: CASSQGISQFF. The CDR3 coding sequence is TGTGCCAGCAGCCAGGGGATCTCTCAGTTCTTC.

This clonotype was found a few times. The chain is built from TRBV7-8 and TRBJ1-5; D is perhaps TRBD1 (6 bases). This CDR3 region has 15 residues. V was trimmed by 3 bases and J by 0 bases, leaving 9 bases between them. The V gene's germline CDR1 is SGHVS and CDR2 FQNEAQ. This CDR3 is CASSFRGYSNQPQHF. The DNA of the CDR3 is TGTGCCAGCAGCTTCAGGGGCTATAGCAATCAGCCCCAGCATTTT.

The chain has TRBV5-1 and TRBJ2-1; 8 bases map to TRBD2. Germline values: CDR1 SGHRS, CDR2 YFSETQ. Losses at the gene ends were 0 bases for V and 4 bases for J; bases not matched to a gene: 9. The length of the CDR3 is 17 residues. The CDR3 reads CASSLVPAGAAYNEQFF. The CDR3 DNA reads TGCGCCAGCAGCTTGGTCCCAGCGGGGGCTGCATACAATGAGCAGTTCTTC. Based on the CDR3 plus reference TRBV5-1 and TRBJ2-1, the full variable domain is KAGVTQTPRYLIKTRGQQVTLSCSPISGHRSVSWYQQTPGQGLQFLFEYFSETQRNKGNFPGRFSGRQFSNSRSEMNVSTLELGDSALYLCASSLVPAGAAYNEQFFGPGTRLTVL.

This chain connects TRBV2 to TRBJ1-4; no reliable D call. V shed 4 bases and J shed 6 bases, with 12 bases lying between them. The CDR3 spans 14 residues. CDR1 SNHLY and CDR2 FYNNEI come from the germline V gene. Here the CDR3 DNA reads TGTGCCAGCAGTGTCGACTCGAGGGATGAAAAACTGTTTTTT. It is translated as CASSVDSRDEKLFF. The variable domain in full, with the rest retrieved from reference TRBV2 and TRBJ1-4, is EPEVTQTPSHQVTQMGQEVILRCVPISNHLYFYWYRQILGQKVEFLVSFYNNEISEKSEIFDDQFSVERPDGSNFTLKIRSTKLEDSAMYFCASSVDSRDEKLFFGSGTQLSVL.

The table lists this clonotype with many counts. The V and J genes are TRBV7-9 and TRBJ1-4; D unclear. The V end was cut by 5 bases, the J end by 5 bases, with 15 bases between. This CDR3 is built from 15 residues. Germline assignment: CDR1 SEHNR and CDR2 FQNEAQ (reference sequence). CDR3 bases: TGTGCCAGCAGCCTACGAAGCCACGGGAATGAAAAACTGTTTTTT. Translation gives CASSLRSHGNEKLFF. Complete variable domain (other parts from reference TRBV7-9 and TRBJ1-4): DTGVSQNPRHKITKRGQNVTFRCDPISEHNRLYWYRQTLGQGPEFLTYFQNEAQLEKSRLLSDRFSAERPKGSFSTLEIQRTEQGDSAMYLCASSLRSHGNEKLFFGSGTQLSVL.

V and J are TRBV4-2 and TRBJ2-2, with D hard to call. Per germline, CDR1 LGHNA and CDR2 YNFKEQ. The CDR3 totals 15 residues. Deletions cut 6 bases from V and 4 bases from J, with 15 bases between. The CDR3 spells CASSPLASPTGELFF. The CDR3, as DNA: TGTGCCAGCAGTCCATTGGCTTCACCCACCGGGGAGCTGTTTTTT.